The 13 T cell receptor beta chains given below trace back to one sample, sequenced in a study of T cells in Graves' hyperthyroidism and ophthalmopathy. RNA transcripts served as the template for amplifying TCR beta CDR3 regions. A first-round RT-PCR of the TCR CDR3 used the HTBI primer set. Each CDR3 protein is one row after TCRdb ran MiXCR on the multiplex PCR reads. The sample has some 180,000 distinct CDR3 sequences; about 17% are singletons. The source material was blood. These receptors were collected from a woman between 50 and 59 years old with Graves' hyperthyroidism.

The V gene is TRBV19, the J gene TRBJ2-1; 8 bases are a match to TRBD2. The CDR3 is made up of 13 amino acids. Germline V CDR1 and CDR2: LNHDA, SQIVND (reference sequence). V shed 1 base and J 9 bases; nucleotides not matched to a gene: 2. CDR3 nucleotide sequence: TGTGCCAGTAGTATAGGGGGACTAGGTGAGCAGTTCTTC. Protein product: CASSIGGLGEQFF.

V usage is TRBV7-9 and J usage is TRBJ1-4, with D unresolved. The CDR3 extends over 15 amino acids. Trimming left V 1 base short and J 11 bases short, with 17 bases between. Per germline, CDR1 SEHNR and CDR2 FQNEAQ (reference sequence). Written as DNA, the CDR3 is TGTGCCAGCAGCTTAGGAACGGCTCGCTTGGAGAAACTGTTTTTT. Encoded protein: CASSLGTARLEKLFF.

The V call is TRBV28, the J call TRBJ2-7; TRBD1 aligns across 7 bases. Trimming took 1 base from V and 1 from J; bases not matched to a gene: 7. This CDR3 contains 16 residues. Germline V gene sequence: CDR1 MDHEN, CDR2 SYDVKM. The chain's CDR3 is CASSLFRTGNSYEQYF. In DNA form, the CDR3 reads TGTGCCAGCAGTTTATTCAGGACAGGAAATTCCTACGAGCAGTACTTC.

This clonotype was picked up a small number of times. J is TRBJ1-4 and V is TRBV7-8; D uncertain. V lost 2 bases, J lost 4 bases, and 11 bases lay in between. This CDR3 spans 15 amino acids. Germline CDR1 SGHVS, CDR2 FQNEAQ. CDR3 loop: CASSLRTGSNEKLFF. The CDR3 DNA reads as TGTGCCAGCAGCTTAAGGACGGGAAGTAATGAAAAACTGTTTTTT.

The CDR3 protein is CASSTDRTSGIAGELFF. The CDR3 region has the DNA TGTGCCAGCAGCACCGACAGGACTAGCGGGATTGCCGGGGAGCTGTTTTTT. The genes are TRBV7-6 and TRBJ2-2; 12 positions match TRBD2. CDR1 is SGHVS, CDR2 FNYEAQ, per germline. The CDR3 sequence is 17 residues long. V lost 5 bases and J lost 6; bases outside the gene matches: 10. Full variable domain (rest looked up from reference TRBV7-6 and TRBJ2-2): GAGVSQSPRYKVTKRGQDVALRCDPISGHVSLYWYRQALGQGPEFLTYFNYEAQQDKSGLPNDRFSAERPEGSISTLTIQRTEQRDSAMYRCASSTDRTSGIAGELFFGEGSRLTVL.

This clonotype was found a few times. The chain couples TRBV18 to TRBJ1-1; tentatively, D is TRBD1 (5 bases). Trimming removed 4 bases at V and 7 bases at J, with 13 bases between. CDR3 size: 13 residues. Germline-derived CDR1 and CDR2 are KGHSH and LQKENI. In nucleotides, the CDR3 is TGTGCCAGCTCACGCGAGTCAGGGAATGAAGCTTTCTTT. Translation gives CASSRESGNEAFF.

The sample holds many counts of this clonotype. The V and J genes are TRBV12-3 or TRBV12-4 and TRBJ1-5; D might be TRBD1 (6 bases). The V gene lost 5 bases and the J gene lost 4 bases, with 12 bases spanning the gap. CDR3 length: 14 residues. Here the CDR3 DNA reads TGTGCCAGCAGTGCCGAACAGGGAAATCAGCCCCAGCATTTT. Its translation: CASSAEQGNQPQHF.

The rearrangement joins TRBV6-2 or TRBV6-3 to TRBJ1-5; D gene uncertain. Per germline, CDR1 MNHEY and CDR2 SVGEGT. V dropped 5 bases and J dropped 4 bases, with 12 bases sitting between them. This CDR3 comprises 14 residues. CDR3: CASSPTNPNQPQHF. CDR3 nucleotides: TGTGCCAGCAGTCCGACTAACCCAAATCAGCCCCAGCATTTT.

In this sample, this clonotype turned up many times. The V and J genes are TRBV4-2 and TRBJ2-7; 9 bases fit TRBD2. CDR3 length equals 15 residues. J lost 4 bases, V lost 4 bases, and 8 bases had no gene match. Germline CDR1 reads LGHNA; CDR2 reads YNFKEQ. CDR3 residues: CASSRTGTSSYEQYF. Here the CDR3 DNA reads TGTGCCAGCAGCCGCACCGGGACTAGCAGTTACGAGCAGTACTTC.

This clonotype has more than one count but fewer than ten. The rearrangement joins TRBV20-1 to TRBJ2-7, with unresolved D. The V gene lost 0 bases and the J gene lost 7 bases, with 19 bases spanning the gap. Per the germline V gene, CDR1 is DFQATT and CDR2 is SNEGSKA (reference sequence). This CDR3 contains 15 residues. CDR3 coding DNA: TGCAGTGCTAGAGATTCGGCAGAGCCTTTGAGAGAGCAGTACTTC. This encodes CSARDSAEPLREQYF.

V gene TRBV30 combines with J gene TRBJ2-1, with 9 bases aligning to TRBD2. CDR3 length equals 18 residues. Per the germline V gene, CDR1 is GTSNPN and CDR2 is SVGIG (reference sequence). After removal of 1 base from V and 0 bases from J, the junction contained 10 bases not matched to a gene. The CDR3 spells CAWSGGQYSGSSYNEQFF. The CDR3 DNA is TGTGCCTGGAGTGGGGGGCAGTATAGCGGGAGCTCCTACAATGAGCAGTTCTTC.

The rearrangement uses TRBV19 and TRBJ1-1; tentative D call: TRBD1 (6 bases). CDR3 length: 13 residues. V was clipped by 8 bases and J by 0 bases, with 10 bases between them. CDR1 LNHDA and CDR2 SQIVND come from the germline V gene (reference sequence). The CDR3 DNA is TGTGCCAGTCAACAGGGTTTGAACACTGAAGCTTTCTTT. Translation: CASQQGLNTEAFF.

This clonotype was counted many times. The CDR3, as DNA: TGCAGTGCACATACCCCTCTAGAAAGTTCGGATACGCAGTATTTT. Amino acids: CSAHTPLESSDTQYF. This chain uses TRBV20-1 with TRBJ2-3; D is unclear. The V end was cut by 6 bases, the J end by 6 bases, with 22 bases between. The CDR3 covers 15 residues. Germline V gene data show CDR1 as DFQATT and CDR2 as SNEGSKA (reference sequence).